The 2 T cell receptor beta chains below come from one sample, sequenced in a study of early T cells in non-severe SARS-CoV-2 infection. MiXCR, run by TCRdb on the 5' RACE reads, gives a single entry per CDR3 protein. The table shows over 30,000 distinct CDR3 sequences, with around 4.6% occurring only once. Source material: whole blood. The receptors were gathered from an adult who was a healthcare worker with PCR-confirmed SARS-CoV-2 infection or an uninfected control (not recorded which).

This clonotype was seen a handful of times. J is TRBJ2-5 and V is TRBV7-6, with 7 bases fitting TRBD1. The CDR3 runs 14 residues. The trim removed 4 bases at V and 5 bases at J, leaving 7 bases unmatched. Germline lookup yields CDR1 SGHVS and CDR2 FNYEAQ. This CDR3 reads CASSSRQGRETQYF. As DNA, the CDR3 is TGTGCCAGCAGCTCCCGACAGGGCCGGGAGACCCAGTACTTC.

The gene calls are TRBV5-6 and TRBJ2-1; tentatively, D is TRBD2 (5 bases). The CDR3 spans 14 residues. Trimming cost V 0 bases and J 4 bases, with 8 bases left between them. Germline-derived CDR1 and CDR2 are SGHDT and YYEEEE. CDR3 region: CASSLGRGYNEQFF. CDR3 nucleotides: TGTGCCAGCAGCTTGGGTCGCGGGTACAATGAGCAGTTCTTC.